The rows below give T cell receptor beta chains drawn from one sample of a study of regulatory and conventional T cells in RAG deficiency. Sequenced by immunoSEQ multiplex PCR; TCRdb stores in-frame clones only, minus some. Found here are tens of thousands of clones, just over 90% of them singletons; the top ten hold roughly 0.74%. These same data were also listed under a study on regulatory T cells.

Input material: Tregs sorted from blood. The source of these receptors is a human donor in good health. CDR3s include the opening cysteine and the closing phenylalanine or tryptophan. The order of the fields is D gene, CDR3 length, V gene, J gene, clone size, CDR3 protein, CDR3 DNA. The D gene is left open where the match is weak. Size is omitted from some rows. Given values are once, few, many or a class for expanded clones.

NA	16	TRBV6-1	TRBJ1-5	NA	CASSEILRRGNQPQHF	TGTGCCAGCAGTGAAATATTAAGACGAGGTAATCAGCCCCAGCATTTT
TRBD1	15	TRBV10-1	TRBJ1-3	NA	CASSERGHRANTIYF	TGCGCCAGCAGCGAGAGGGGGCATCGAGCAAACACCATATATTTT
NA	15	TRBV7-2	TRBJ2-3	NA	CASSSGGTSTDTQYF	TGTGCCAGCAGCTCAGGGGGGACTAGCACAGATACGCAGTATTTT
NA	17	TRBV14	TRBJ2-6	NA	CASAGGRPLSGANVLTF	TGTGCCAGCGCCGGGGGCAGGCCGCTCTCTGGGGCCAACGTCCTGACTTTC
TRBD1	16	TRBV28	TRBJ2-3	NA	CASSLSTGGFSDTQYF	TGTGCCAGCAGTTTATCAACAGGGGGCTTTTCAGATACGCAGTATTTT
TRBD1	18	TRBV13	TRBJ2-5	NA	CASNIQGVGAWGQETQYF	TGTGCCAGCAACATACAGGGGGTTGGCGCGTGGGGCCAAGAGACCCAGTACTTC
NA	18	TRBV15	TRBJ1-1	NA	CATSGGRSQSPLNTEAFF	TGTGCCACCAGCGGGGGTAGGAGTCAAAGTCCATTGAACACTGAAGCTTTCTTT
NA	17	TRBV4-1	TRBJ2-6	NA	CASSPPGQIAGANVLTF	TGCGCCAGCAGCCCACCTGGACAGATAGCTGGGGCCAACGTCCTGACTTTC
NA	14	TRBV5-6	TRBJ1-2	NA	CASTVTGLNYGYTF	TGTGCCAGCACCGTCACAGGGCTCAACTATGGCTACACCTTC
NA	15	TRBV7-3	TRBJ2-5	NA	CASSLNGRGFETQYF	TGTGCCAGCAGCTTAAACGGCAGGGGATTCGAGACCCAGTACTTC
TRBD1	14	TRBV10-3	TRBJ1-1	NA	CAIGTGGMNTEAFF	TGTGCCATCGGGACAGGGGGGATGAACACTGAAGCTTTCTTT
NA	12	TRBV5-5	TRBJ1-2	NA	CASSADSYGYTF	TGTGCCAGCAGCGCTGACAGTTATGGCTACACCTTC
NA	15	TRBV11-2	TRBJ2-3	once	CASSPGVFSTDTQYF	TGTGCCAGCAGCCCGGGGGTGTTTAGCACAGATACGCAGTATTTT
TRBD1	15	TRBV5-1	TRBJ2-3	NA	CASSLGDRVIDTQYF	TGCGCCAGCAGCTTGGGGGACAGGGTGATAGATACGCAGTATTTT
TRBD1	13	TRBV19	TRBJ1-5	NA	CASSKGQGQPQHF	TGTGCCAGTAGTAAGGGACAGGGTCAGCCCCAGCATTTT
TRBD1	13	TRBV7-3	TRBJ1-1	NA	CASSKTQGAEAFF	TGTGCCAGCAGCAAGACACAGGGGGCGGAAGCTTTCTTT
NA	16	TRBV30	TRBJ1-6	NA	CAWSSQGRVLLSPLHF	TGTGCCTGGAGTTCGCAGGGTAGGGTTCTACTATCACCCCTCCACTTT
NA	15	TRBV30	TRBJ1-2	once	CAWSRVLLSGYGYTF	TGTGCCTGGAGTCGCGTCCTTCTGTCGGGTTATGGCTACACCTTC
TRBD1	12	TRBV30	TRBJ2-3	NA	CAWERQGDTQYF	TGTGCCTGGGAAAGACAGGGGGATACGCAGTATTTT
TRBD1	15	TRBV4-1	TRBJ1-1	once	CASSRGDRGLTEAFF	TGCGCCAGCAGCCGAGGAGACAGGGGGCTCACTGAAGCTTTCTTT
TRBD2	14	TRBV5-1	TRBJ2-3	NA	CASGLAGLTDTQYF	TGCGCCAGCGGACTAGCGGGCCTCACAGATACGCAGTATTTT
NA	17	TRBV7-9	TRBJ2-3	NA	CASSPRIPGTLSNTQYF	TGTGCCAGCAGCCCCCGAATCCCCGGGACTCTTTCAAATACGCAGTATTTT
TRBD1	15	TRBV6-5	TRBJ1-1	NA	CASSNTGTENTEAFF	TGTGCCAGCAGTAACACCGGGACAGAGAACACTGAAGCTTTCTTT
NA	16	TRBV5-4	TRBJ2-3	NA	CASSLDRLSSTDTQYF	TGTGCCAGCAGCTTGGACAGGCTATCTAGCACAGATACGCAGTATTTT
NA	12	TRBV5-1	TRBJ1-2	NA	CASKRANYGYTF	TGCGCCAGCAAACGAGCTAACTATGGCTACACCTTC
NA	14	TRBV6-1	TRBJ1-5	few	CASNPWGFNQPQHF	TGTGCCAGCAACCCCTGGGGTTTCAATCAGCCCCAGCATTTT
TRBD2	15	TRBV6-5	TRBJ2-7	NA	CASSYSGTSVYEQYF	TGTGCCAGCAGTTACTCCGGGACTAGTGTCTACGAGCAGTACTTC
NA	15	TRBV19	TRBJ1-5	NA	CASSIQSRTTQPQHF	TGTGCCAGTAGTATTCAGTCCCGGACAACGCAGCCCCAGCATTTT
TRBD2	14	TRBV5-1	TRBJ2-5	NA	CASSLARLAGPGYF	TGCGCCAGCAGCTTGGCCCGACTAGCGGGGCCCGGGTACTTC
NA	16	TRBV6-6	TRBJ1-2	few	CASSATDGGYNYGYTF	TGTGCCAGCAGTGCCACGGACGGAGGATATAACTATGGCTACACCTTC
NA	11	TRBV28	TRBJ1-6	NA	CASRALGPLHF	TGTGCCAGCAGGGCGCTAGGCCCCCTCCACTTT
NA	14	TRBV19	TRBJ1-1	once	CASRTGWGNTEAFF	TGTGCCAGTAGGACAGGATGGGGCAACACTGAAGCTTTCTTT
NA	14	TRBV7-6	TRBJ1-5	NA	CASSLRGSNQPQHF	TGTGCCAGCAGCTTACGAGGAAGCAATCAGCCCCAGCATTTT
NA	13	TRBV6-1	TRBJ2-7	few	CASRPGQSYEQYF	TGTGCCAGCAGACCGGGACAATCCTACGAGCAGTACTTC
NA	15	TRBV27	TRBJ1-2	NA	CASSLTRGSVYGYTF	TGTGCCAGCAGCCTGACCAGGGGTTCGGTCTATGGCTACACCTTC
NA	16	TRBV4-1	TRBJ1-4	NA	CASSLGTPRANEKLFF	TGCGCCAGCAGCCTTGGGACTCCCAGGGCTAATGAAAAACTGTTTTTT
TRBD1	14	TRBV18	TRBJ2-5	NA	CASSPNNRGETQYF	TGTGCCAGCTCACCGAATAACAGGGGAGAGACCCAGTACTTC
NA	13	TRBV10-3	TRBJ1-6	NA	CAIKDSYNSPLHF	TGTGCCATCAAGGACAGCTATAATTCACCCCTCCACTTT
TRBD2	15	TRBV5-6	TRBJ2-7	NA	CASSYGTSGVSEQYF	TGTGCCAGCAGCTATGGGACTAGCGGGGTGAGCGAGCAGTACTTC
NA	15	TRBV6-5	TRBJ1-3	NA	CASSPTGFFGNTIYF	TGTGCCAGCAGTCCCACAGGGTTCTTTGGAAACACCATATATTTT
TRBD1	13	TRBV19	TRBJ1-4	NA	CASSDRGPEKLFF	TGTGCCAGTAGCGACAGGGGGCCTGAAAAACTGTTTTTT
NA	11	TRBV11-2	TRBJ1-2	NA	CASSLEAGYTF	TGTGCCAGCAGCTTAGAGGCCGGGTACACCTTC
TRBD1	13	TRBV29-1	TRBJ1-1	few	CSVDNRGGTEAFF	TGCAGCGTTGACAACAGGGGTGGCACTGAAGCTTTCTTT
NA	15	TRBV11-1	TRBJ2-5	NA	CASSGRRTPQETQYF	TGTGCCAGCAGCGGCAGACGCACCCCCCAAGAGACCCAGTACTTC
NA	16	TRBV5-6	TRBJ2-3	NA	CASSRPGLPRTDTQYF	TGTGCCAGCAGCCGGCCCGGACTACCACGCACAGATACGCAGTATTTT
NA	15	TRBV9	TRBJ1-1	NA	CASSVDPTRRTEAFF	TGTGCCAGCAGCGTAGATCCGACGAGGAGAACTGAAGCTTTCTTT
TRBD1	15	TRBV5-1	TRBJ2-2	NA	CASSSQGQGTGELFF	TGCGCCAGCAGTTCACAGGGGCAGGGAACCGGGGAGCTGTTTTTT